The 25 T cell receptor beta chains below all came from one sample that was sequenced in a study of CD8 T cells in ankylosing spondylitis (dated by TCRdb to 2016 to 2017). The library was generated by 5' RACE. Instrument used: Illumina HiSeq 2500. TCRdb reworked the public reads: Q25 trimming with fastp, MiXCR clone assembly, productive beta chains retained. Each CDR3 protein appears once, grouped with its most common genes and DNA. For this sample there are roughly 35,000 distinct CDR3 sequences; roughly 13% appear just once. The top ten constitute about a third of the sample. Input material: synovial fluid, either unsorted or a sorted T cell fraction (not recorded which). Receptors originate from a male donor with ankylosing spondylitis.

This clonotype was seen a few times. This chain links TRBV24-1 with TRBJ2-7; perhaps D is TRBD1 or TRBD2 (5 bases each). V lost 5 bases and J lost 5, with 15 bases in between. This CDR3 is built from 14 residues. Looked up from germline, CDR1 is KGHDR and CDR2 is SFDVKD. The CDR3 is CATSGGTGVDEQYF. The CDR3 nucleotides are TGTGCCACCAGTGGTGGGACGGGTGTCGACGAGCAGTACTTC.

The gene calls are TRBV6-5 and TRBJ2-1; 10 nucleotides line up with TRBD2. The CDR3 runs to 16 residues. V gave up 4 bases and J gave up 1 base; unmatched junction bases: 4. Germline assignment: CDR1 MNHEY and CDR2 SVGAGI. In nucleotides, the CDR3 is TGTGCCAGCAGTTTTAGTAGCGGGGGGTCCTACAATGAGCAGTTCTTC. Its translation is CASSFSSGGSYNEQFF.

This clonotype was counted ten times or more. The chain joins TRBV6-2 or TRBV6-3 to TRBJ1-1; D is possibly TRBD1 (6 bases). The CDR3 has 14 amino acids. CDR1 MNHEY and CDR2 SVGEGT come from the germline V gene. Trimming stripped 5 bases from V and 1 base from J, with 11 bases between. The CDR3 DNA reads TGTGCCAGCAGTAACAGGGAGTCGAACACTGAAGCTTTCTTT. Translating gives CASSNRESNTEAFF.

Ten or more counts support this clonotype. The chain has TRBV4-2 and TRBJ2-3; 8 nucleotides match TRBD1. The CDR3 runs 15 residues. Trimming cost V 3 bases and J 5 bases; bases outside gene matches: 7. The germline gives CDR1 LGHNA, CDR2 YNFKEQ. The CDR3 sequence: CASSQVDRERDTQYF. For the CDR3, the DNA is TGTGCCAGCAGCCAGGTGGACAGGGAGAGAGATACGCAGTATTTT.

This clonotype has just a few counts. For the CDR3, the DNA is TGTGCCAGCAGTTTATCCCCCCAAGGGCTGGGAGGGGCCAACGTCCTGACTTTC. Translation gives CASSLSPQGLGGANVLTF. The rearrangement joins TRBV28 to TRBJ2-6, with D unclear. The germline CDR1 and CDR2 sequences are MDHEN and SYDVKM. The V and J ends lost 1 base and 4 bases respectively, with 17 bases between them. This CDR3 spans 18 amino acids.

This clonotype was counted between two and nine times. J is TRBJ2-5 and V is TRBV18; 8 bases agree with TRBD1. The CDR3 loop spans 17 amino acids. Germline V gene data show CDR1 as KGHSH and CDR2 as LQKENI. V lost 4 bases, J lost 0 bases, and 10 bases stayed unmatched. The CDR3 DNA follows: TGTGCCAGCTCACTCTCACGGGACAGGATGTACCAAGAGACCCAGTACTTC. Translating it yields CASSLSRDRMYQETQYF. The whole variable domain, filled in from reference TRBV18 and TRBJ2-5, reads NAGVMQNPRHLVRRRGQEARLRCSPMKGHSHVYWYRQLPEEGLKFMVYLQKENIIDESGMPKERFSAEFPKEGPSILRIQQVVRGDSAAYFCASSLSRDRMYQETQYFGPGTRLLVL.

The sample holds many counts of this clonotype. The genes are TRBV20-1 and TRBJ2-5, with 8 bases that match TRBD2. Trimming removed 2 bases from V and 1 base from J; junction bases left unmatched: 12. The V gene's germline CDR1 is DFQATT and CDR2 SNEGSKA (reference sequence). The CDR3 is made up of 17 amino acids. The CDR3 nucleotides are TGCAGTGCTAGAACGGGCTCCCAGCGGGGGCCCCAAGAGACCCAGTACTTC. Translated, it gives CSARTGSQRGPQETQYF.

This clonotype occurred a few times. The chain recombines TRBV12-3 or TRBV12-4 with TRBJ2-1; D not resolved. This CDR3 comprises 12 residues. Trimming stripped 0 bases from V and 4 bases from J, with 1 base between. CDR3 in DNA: TGTGCCAGCAGTTTAGCTTACAATGAGCAGTTCTTC. It encodes CASSLAYNEQFF.

This clonotype was seen many times. In DNA form, the CDR3 reads TGTGCCAGCCGGGACAGGGAACCCTACGAGCAGTACTTC. It encodes CASRDREPYEQYF. V and J are TRBV2 and TRBJ2-7, with 9 nucleotides matching TRBD1. J was trimmed by 2 bases and V by 8 bases; bases with no gene match: 4. The germline V gene encodes CDR1 SNHLY and CDR2 FYNNEI. The CDR3 runs 13 residues. The complete variable domain, with remaining parts taken from reference TRBV2 and TRBJ2-7, reads EPEVTQTPSHQVTQMGQEVILRCVPISNHLYFYWYRQILGQKVEFLVSFYNNEISEKSEIFDDQFSVERPDGSNFTLKIRSTKLEDSAMYFCASRDREPYEQYFGPGTRLTVT.

This clonotype has only a few counts. The chain couples TRBV5-6 to TRBJ2-3; no definite D call. The germline V and J ends were trimmed by 0 bases and 2 bases, with 10 bases remaining between them. Germline V CDR1 and CDR2: SGHDT, YYEEEE. This CDR3 contains 15 residues. CDR3 DNA sequence: TGTGCCAGCAGCTTGGAGGCTTATGTCACAGATACGCAGTATTTT. Encoded protein: CASSLEAYVTDTQYF.

This chain connects TRBV27 to TRBJ1-1; 7 nucleotides line up with TRBD1. CDR1 is MNHEY, CDR2 SMNVEV, per germline (reference sequence). V lost 5 bases, J lost 3 bases, and 9 bases stayed unmatched. This CDR3 is 15 amino acids long. The chain's CDR3 is CASSLHLTGDTEAFF. In nucleotides, the CDR3 is TGTGCCAGCAGTCTCCACCTAACAGGGGACACTGAAGCTTTCTTT.

This clonotype showed up just a few times. V is TRBV7-4 and J is TRBJ1-1, with TRBD1 identical over 9 bases. The CDR3 length is 15 residues. CDR1 is SGHVT and CDR2 is SQSDAQ in the germline V gene. The V gene end was trimmed by 4 bases and the J gene end by 1 base; junction bases not matched to a gene: 4. The CDR3 sequence: CASSSKDRGNTEAFF. The DNA for the CDR3 is TGTGCCAGCAGCTCGAAGGACAGGGGGAACACTGAAGCTTTCTTT.

The chain carries TRBV3-1 and TRBJ2-7, with 7 bases matching TRBD2. The ends lost 1 base at V and 6 bases at J; junction bases unmatched: 6. This CDR3 contains 14 residues. CDR1 is LGHDT, CDR2 YNNKEL, per germline (reference sequence). The CDR3 loop is CASSQVASGFEQYF. The DNA for the CDR3 is TGTGCCAGCAGCCAAGTTGCTAGCGGATTCGAGCAGTACTTC.

The rearrangement links TRBV9 to TRBJ2-1; no clear D. Looked up from germline, CDR1 is SGDLS and CDR2 is YYNGEE. With 0 bases removed from V and 9 bases from J, the gap between germline ends came to 10 bases. CDR3 size: 13 residues. Written as DNA, the CDR3 is TGTGCCAGCAGCGTAGTGTGGGAAGGTGAGCAGTTCTTC. It is translated as CASSVVWEGEQFF.

A few counts support this clonotype. The V gene is TRBV7-9, the J gene TRBJ2-5, with 8 bases identical to TRBD1. Germline assignment: CDR1 SEHNR and CDR2 FQNEAQ (reference sequence). This CDR3 region has 17 residues. The J segment lost 2 bases and the V segment lost 1 base, leaving 9 bases of the junction unmatched. Here the CDR3 reads CASSLVRSGTGQETQYF. As DNA, the CDR3 is TGTGCCAGCAGCTTAGTTAGGTCCGGGACAGGACAAGAGACCCAGTACTTC. The full variable domain, rest sourced from reference TRBV7-9 and TRBJ2-5, is DTGVSQNPRHKITKRGQNVTFRCDPISEHNRLYWYRQTLGQGPEFLTYFQNEAQLEKSRLLSDRFSAERPKGSFSTLEIQRTEQGDSAMYLCASSLVRSGTGQETQYFGPGTRLLVL.

There are many counts of this clonotype. This chain uses TRBV7-2 with TRBJ2-3; TRBD2 agrees at 9 bases. The junction had 8 bases not matched to a gene; V was cut back by 3 bases and J by 7 bases. The germline gives CDR1 SGHTA, CDR2 FQGNSA. The CDR3 runs to 15 residues. The CDR3 DNA is TGTGCCAGCAGCTTTTTGCGGGAGGGCCGAAATACGCAGTATTTT. It is translated as CASSFLREGRNTQYF.

The CDR3 is CAIPSGLGDNSPLHF. The CDR3 coding sequence is TGTGCCATCCCCTCCGGCCTCGGGGATAATTCACCCCTCCACTTT. The chain joins TRBV6-1 to TRBJ1-6; D unclear. This CDR3 is 15 amino acids long. Trimming cost V 10 bases and J 5 bases, with 18 bases left between them. Germline V gene data show CDR1 as MNHNS and CDR2 as SASEGT.

CDR3 protein: CASSSRTGGTDTQYF. The CDR3 nucleotides are TGTGCCAGCAGCTCCCGGACAGGGGGAACAGATACGCAGTATTTT. The chain has TRBV7-3 and TRBJ2-3, with 10 bases identical to TRBD1. J lost 3 bases, V lost 4 bases, and 4 bases had no gene match. Germline CDR1 is SGHTA and CDR2 is FQGTGA. This CDR3 has 15 amino acids.

This clonotype has only a few counts. The chain links TRBV4-3 to TRBJ2-1, with 16 positions matching TRBD2. The germline gives CDR1 LGHNA, CDR2 YSLEER. The CDR3 spans 18 residues. V gave up 4 bases and J gave up 6 bases; unmatched junction bases: 9. The CDR3 here is CASSRGTSGGANRNEQFF. DNA of the CDR3: TGCGCCAGCAGCCGCGGGACTAGCGGGGGGGCAAACCGCAATGAGCAGTTCTTC.

This clonotype was found many times. The chain couples TRBV6-4 to TRBJ2-1; D is possibly TRBD1 or TRBD2 (6 bases each). Trimming left V 3 bases short and J 5 bases short, with 14 bases between. The CDR3 is 15 residues long. From germline, CDR1 is MRHNA and CDR2 SNTAGT. CDR3 residues: CASSEVGGHNNEQFF. The DNA for the CDR3 is TGTGCCAGCAGTGAAGTGGGGGGCCATAACAATGAGCAGTTCTTC.

About this clonotype itself: The DNA is omitted, as the CDR3 cannot be located on it reliably, and the CDR3 follows TCRdb's listing. The V and J genes are TRBV15 and TRBJ2-2; the table's D call, TRBD1, was not checked against the DNA. From its first to its last residue, the CDR3 has 13 amino acids. Germline V gene data show CDR1 as LNHNV and CDR2 as YYDKDF (reference sequence). The CDR3 spells CATSRLSPGSCFF.

The chain links TRBV27 to TRBJ2-5; D unresolved. Germline CDR1 is MNHEY and CDR2 is SMNVEV (reference sequence). The CDR3 totals 19 residues. V lost 5 bases and J 3 bases, leaving 28 bases between the germline ends. The CDR3 DNA reads TGTGCCAGCAGTCACACTACGTACCAGAAGTACCCGCTAGAAGAGACCCAGTACTTC. This gives the protein CASSHTTYQKYPLEETQYF.

At least ten counts were recorded for this clonotype. The chain employs TRBV4-2 and TRBJ2-1, with TRBD2 matching 11 bases. Germline V gene sequence: CDR1 LGHNA, CDR2 YNFKEQ. With V trimmed by 2 bases and J by 8 bases, 5 bases remained unmatched. The CDR3 is 15 residues long. The DNA of the CDR3 is TGTGCCAGCAGCCAAAATATACTAGCGGGGGATGAGCAGTTCTTC. The encoded protein is CASSQNILAGDEQFF.

A remark on this clonotype: Germline is not matched at one junction end, which may reflect a read error. The rearrangement joins TRBV28 to TRBJ2-3, with TRBD2 matching 7 bases. The CDR3 spans 12 residues. CDR1 and CDR2 (germline): MDHEN, SYDVKM. Here the CDR3 DNA reads TGTGCCACTGGGGGGGAGGCAGAAACGCAGTATTTT. Translating gives CATGGEAETQYF.

This clonotype was counted many times. This chain joins TRBV28 and TRBJ1-6; D remains unclear. This CDR3 has 15 amino acids. CDR1 and CDR2 from the germline V gene are MDHEN and SYDVKM. V lost 4 bases to trimming and J lost 8 bases, with 15 bases between them. In DNA form, the CDR3 reads TGTGCCAGCAGTTGGATGGAAGGAGGGCATTCACCCCTCCACTTT. Protein sequence: CASSWMEGGHSPLHF.